Listed below are T cell receptor beta chains from one sample, sequenced in a study of blood T cell repertoires in COVID-19. Only in-frame clones appear in the TCRdb table, and some are missing; sequencing was by immunoSEQ multiplex PCR. The top ten hold just over 2.5% of the sample, which has approximately 220,000 clones, approximately 86% seen once. Source material: PBMCs or T cells enriched from blood (not recorded which). These receptors were obtained from a woman in her twenties or thirties with acute COVID-19. Each CDR3 is given with its conserved first and last residue. Each record gives: V gene, J gene, D gene, clone size, CDR3 DNA, CDR3 protein. The D gene is left open where the match is weak. Clone size is not always given. Where it is, it says once, few, many or a class for expanded clones.

v_call: TRBV2
j_call: TRBJ2-1
d_call: TRBD2
clone_size: NA
cdr3_nt: TGTGCCAGCAGTATAGCGGGGTCCTACAATGAGCAGTTCTTC
cdr3_aa: CASSIAGSYNEQFF

v_call: TRBV10-3
j_call: TRBJ2-4
d_call: TRBD1
clone_size: NA
cdr3_nt: TGTGCCATCAGTGAGTCGACGGGACAGGGGGCCGCCAAAAACATTCAGTACTTC
cdr3_aa: CAISESTGQGAAKNIQYF

v_call: TRBV18
j_call: TRBJ2-7
d_call: TRBD1
clone_size: NA
cdr3_nt: TGTGCCAGCTCCCAGGGACAGCTACCCTACGAGCAGTACTTC
cdr3_aa: CASSQGQLPYEQYF

v_call: TRBV7-2
j_call: TRBJ2-2
d_call: TRBD2
clone_size: NA
cdr3_nt: TGTGCCAGCAGCCGCGGGGGGGTGAGCACCGGGGAGCTGTTTTTT
cdr3_aa: CASSRGGVSTGELFF

v_call: TRBV5-1
j_call: TRBJ2-1
d_call: TRBD2
clone_size: NA
cdr3_nt: TGCGCCAGTTCATTGGGGAGGCTAGCGGCCTACAATGAGCAGTTCTTC
cdr3_aa: CASSLGRLAAYNEQFF

v_call: TRBV9
j_call: TRBJ2-5
d_call: TRBD2
clone_size: NA
cdr3_nt: TGTGCCAGCAGCGCACTGGGGGGGATCCAAGAGACCCAGTACTTC
cdr3_aa: CASSALGGIQETQYF

v_call: TRBV7-6
j_call: TRBJ1-4
d_call: TRBD1
clone_size: NA
cdr3_nt: TGTGCCAGCAGCTTAGCGCTTGGAGGGGTACAGGGGTATGAAAAACTGTTTTTT
cdr3_aa: CASSLALGGVQGYEKLFF

v_call: TRBV4-1
j_call: TRBJ1-6
d_call: NA
clone_size: NA
cdr3_nt: TGCGCCAGCAGCCAAGGGGCGGGATACTATAATTCACCCCTCCACTTT
cdr3_aa: CASSQGAGYYNSPLHF

v_call: TRBV5-4
j_call: TRBJ2-5
d_call: TRBD1
clone_size: NA
cdr3_nt: TGTGCCAGCAGCTCCCTGACAGGGGAGACCCAGTACTTC
cdr3_aa: CASSSLTGETQYF

v_call: TRBV7-8
j_call: TRBJ2-7
d_call: TRBD2
clone_size: NA
cdr3_nt: TGTGCCTGCAAGACTAGCGGGGCCTCCTACGAGCAGTACTTC
cdr3_aa: CACKTSGASYEQYF

v_call: TRBV7-2
j_call: TRBJ1-3
d_call: TRBD1
clone_size: NA
cdr3_nt: TGTGCCAGCAGCGAGCGCGACAGGGCCGGTTACCCCTTTGGAAACACCATATATTTT
cdr3_aa: CASSERDRAGYPFGNTIYF

v_call: TRBV27
j_call: TRBJ2-1
d_call: NA
clone_size: NA
cdr3_nt: TGTGCCAGCACCGGTTTAGGGGCAACTGACAATGAGCAGTTCTTC
cdr3_aa: CASTGLGATDNEQFF

v_call: TRBV19
j_call: TRBJ2-7
d_call: NA
clone_size: once
cdr3_nt: TGTGCCAGTAGTATAGTTGGTTTTGGCAGATCCTACGAGCAGTACTTC
cdr3_aa: CASSIVGFGRSYEQYF

v_call: TRBV12-5
j_call: TRBJ1-5
d_call: NA
clone_size: NA
cdr3_nt: TGTGCTAGTGGTTTGGGTGCCAGTTGGCAGCCCCAGCATTTT
cdr3_aa: CASGLGASWQPQHF

v_call: TRBV15
j_call: TRBJ1-4
d_call: TRBD1
clone_size: NA
cdr3_nt: TGTGCCACCAGCAGAGATAGGGACAGCGCTAATGAAAAACTGTTTTTT
cdr3_aa: CATSRDRDSANEKLFF

v_call: TRBV6-2/TRBV6-3
j_call: TRBJ2-3
d_call: NA
clone_size: NA
cdr3_nt: TGTGCCAGCAGTTACTTGGGGGCCAGAGATACGCAGTATTTT
cdr3_aa: CASSYLGARDTQYF

v_call: TRBV7-9
j_call: TRBJ2-5
d_call: TRBD1
clone_size: NA
cdr3_nt: TGTGCCAGCAGCACGACTTTCCGGACCGGTGGACAGGGAGGTTTGGATCAAGAGACCCAGTACTTC
cdr3_aa: CASSTTFRTGGQGGLDQETQYF

v_call: TRBV5-1
j_call: TRBJ1-1
d_call: NA
clone_size: once
cdr3_nt: TGCGCCAGCAGCTTGGACACCGGGTCAGGGTTCGATCCTGAAGCTTTCTTT
cdr3_aa: CASSLDTGSGFDPEAFF

v_call: TRBV7-6
j_call: TRBJ1-1
d_call: NA
clone_size: NA
cdr3_nt: TGTGCCAGCAGCTTAATGATTAGGGGATGGGGCACTGAAGCTTTCTTT
cdr3_aa: CASSLMIRGWGTEAFF

v_call: TRBV19
j_call: TRBJ1-5
d_call: NA
clone_size: NA
cdr3_nt: TGTGCCAGTAGTATGGCCTTTGGTCAGCCCCAGCATTTT
cdr3_aa: CASSMAFGQPQHF

v_call: TRBV7-9
j_call: TRBJ2-3
d_call: NA
clone_size: NA
cdr3_nt: TGTGCCAGCAGTCCTGGGACTCGCGGCACAGATACGCAGTATTTT
cdr3_aa: CASSPGTRGTDTQYF

v_call: TRBV6-5
j_call: TRBJ1-1
d_call: NA
clone_size: once
cdr3_nt: TGTGCCAGCAGTCAGAGAAGGACAGCTGAAGCTTTCTTT
cdr3_aa: CASSQRRTAEAFF

v_call: TRBV7-9
j_call: TRBJ1-1
d_call: NA
clone_size: NA
cdr3_nt: TGTGCCAGCAGCTTGGGGGCAGGGCGGGCTGAAGCTTTCTTT
cdr3_aa: CASSLGAGRAEAFF

v_call: TRBV15
j_call: TRBJ2-1
d_call: TRBD2
clone_size: NA
cdr3_nt: TGTGCCACCAGCAGAGATATTGGGACTAGCTGGAACGGGGGTACCAATGAGCAGTTCTTC
cdr3_aa: CATSRDIGTSWNGGTNEQFF

v_call: TRBV24-1
j_call: TRBJ2-3
d_call: NA
clone_size: NA
cdr3_nt: TGTGCCACCAGTGATACGTCCCCGGGAAACACAGATACGCAGTATTTT
cdr3_aa: CATSDTSPGNTDTQYF

v_call: TRBV5-8
j_call: TRBJ1-6
d_call: NA
clone_size: once
cdr3_nt: TGTGCCAGCAGCCAAGACACGAACCTATATAATTCACCCCTCCACTTT
cdr3_aa: CASSQDTNLYNSPLHF

v_call: TRBV5-6
j_call: TRBJ2-2
d_call: NA
clone_size: NA
cdr3_nt: TGTGCCAGCAGCTCGGAAGGGGCCTATGGCACCGGGGAGCTGTTTTTT
cdr3_aa: CASSSEGAYGTGELFF

v_call: TRBV9
j_call: TRBJ1-2
d_call: TRBD1
clone_size: NA
cdr3_nt: TGTGCCAGCAGCGCAGGGGGCGCATTCAACTATGGCTACACCTTC
cdr3_aa: CASSAGGAFNYGYTF

v_call: TRBV4-3
j_call: TRBJ1-2
d_call: NA
clone_size: NA
cdr3_nt: TGCGCCAGCAGCCAAGTAAGAACAGGAAATAACTATGGCTACACCTTC
cdr3_aa: CASSQVRTGNNYGYTF